This entry is about one T cell receptor beta chain. Its matching antigen is unknown. Scientists recovered RNA and DNA together from roughly 20-30 mg of unsorted bulk tissue. A constant-region primer served to make TCR beta cDNA from approximately 490 ng total RNA. It was through three nested multiplex PCR rounds of slightly modified ARM-PCR that TCR beta libraries arose. Rounds one and two of PCR, each of around 11 cycles, were primed with TRBV1-TRBV30 forward primers and a C-beta reverse primer. TCRdb reprocessed the multiplex PCR reads with MiXCR, giving one entry per CDR3 protein. The table lists around 71,000 distinct CDR3 sequences, around 75% of them singletons. This specimen belongs to a study of tumor-infiltrating lymphocytes in primary liver carcinoma. Study-level findings and limits: Significantly greater top-250-clone fractions characterized tumors relative to blood (p = 0.039).

The CDR3 is 14 residues long. Germline loops: CDR1 MNHEY, CDR2 SVGAGI. The V end was cut by 0 bases, the J end by 6 bases, with 11 bases between. The clonotype comes from a woman in her sixties or seventies with primary liver carcinoma and hepatitis B virus infection. Source material: liver tumor tissue from sampling region 4. The subset here: tumor region T4, right-lateral pole. V is TRBV6-5 and J is TRBJ1-1, with D possibly matching TRBD1 (5 bases). CDR3 bases: TGTGCCAGCAGTTACTCGCGGGACGATCCTGAAGCTTTCTTT. It translates to CASSYSRDDPEAFF.